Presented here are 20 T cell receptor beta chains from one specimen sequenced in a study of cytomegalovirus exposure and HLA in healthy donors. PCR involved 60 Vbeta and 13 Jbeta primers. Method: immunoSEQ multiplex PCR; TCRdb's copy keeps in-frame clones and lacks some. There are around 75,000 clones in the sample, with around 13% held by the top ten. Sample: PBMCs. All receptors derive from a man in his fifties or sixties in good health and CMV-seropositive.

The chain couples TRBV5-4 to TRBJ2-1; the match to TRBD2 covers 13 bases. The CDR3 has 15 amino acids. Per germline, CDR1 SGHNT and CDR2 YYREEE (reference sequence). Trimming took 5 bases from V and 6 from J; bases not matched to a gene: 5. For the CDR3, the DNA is TGTGCCAGCAGTTCTTGGACTAGCGGGGGCAATGAGCAGTTCTTC. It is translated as CASSSWTSGGNEQFF.

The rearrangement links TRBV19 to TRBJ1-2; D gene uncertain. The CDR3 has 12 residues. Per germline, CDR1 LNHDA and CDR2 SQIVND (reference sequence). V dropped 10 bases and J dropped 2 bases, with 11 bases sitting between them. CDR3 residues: CATSDVNYGYTF. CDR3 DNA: TGTGCCACCAGTGATGTGAACTATGGCTACACCTTC.

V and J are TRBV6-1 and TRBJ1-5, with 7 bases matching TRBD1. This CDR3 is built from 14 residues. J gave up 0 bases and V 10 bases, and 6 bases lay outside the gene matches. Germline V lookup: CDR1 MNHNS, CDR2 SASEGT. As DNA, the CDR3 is TGTGCCAACCCGGGACAGATTAGCAATCAGCCCCAGCATTTT. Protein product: CANPGQISNQPQHF.

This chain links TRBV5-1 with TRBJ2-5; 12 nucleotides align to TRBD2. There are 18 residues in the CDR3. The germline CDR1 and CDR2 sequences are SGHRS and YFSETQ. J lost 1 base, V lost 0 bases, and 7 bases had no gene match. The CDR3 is CASSLDLAGGPFQETQYF. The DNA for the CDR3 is TGCGCCAGCAGCTTGGATCTAGCGGGGGGGCCTTTCCAAGAGACCCAGTACTTC.

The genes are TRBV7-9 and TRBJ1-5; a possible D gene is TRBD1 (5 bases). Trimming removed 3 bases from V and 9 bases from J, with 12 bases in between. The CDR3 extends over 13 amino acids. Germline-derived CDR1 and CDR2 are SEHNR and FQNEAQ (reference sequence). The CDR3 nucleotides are TGTGCCAGCAGCTTTACAGGTGATGGGCCCCAGCATTTT. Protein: CASSFTGDGPQHF.

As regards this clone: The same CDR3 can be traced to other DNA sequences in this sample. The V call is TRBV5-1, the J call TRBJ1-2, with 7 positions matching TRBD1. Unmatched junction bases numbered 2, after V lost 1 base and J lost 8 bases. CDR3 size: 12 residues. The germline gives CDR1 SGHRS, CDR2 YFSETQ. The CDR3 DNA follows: TGCGCCAGCAGCTTGACAGGGGAGGGCTACACCTTC. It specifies CASSLTGEGYTF.

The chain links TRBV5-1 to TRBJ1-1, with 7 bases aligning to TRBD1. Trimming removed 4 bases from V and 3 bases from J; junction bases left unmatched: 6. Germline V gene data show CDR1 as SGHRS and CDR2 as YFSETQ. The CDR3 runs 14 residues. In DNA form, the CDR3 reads TGCGCCAGCAGCCCGTACACAGGGGACACTGAAGCTTTCTTT. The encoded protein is CASSPYTGDTEAFF.

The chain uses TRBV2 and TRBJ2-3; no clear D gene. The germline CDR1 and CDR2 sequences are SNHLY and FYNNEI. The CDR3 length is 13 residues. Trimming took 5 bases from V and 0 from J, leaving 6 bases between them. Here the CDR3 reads CASSRSSTDTQYF. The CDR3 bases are TGTGCCAGCAGTCGTTCTAGCACAGATACGCAGTATTTT.

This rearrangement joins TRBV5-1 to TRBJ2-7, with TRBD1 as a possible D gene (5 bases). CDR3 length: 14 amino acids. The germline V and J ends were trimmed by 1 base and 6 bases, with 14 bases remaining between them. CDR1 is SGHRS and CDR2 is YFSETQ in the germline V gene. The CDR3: CASSLSAGSLEQYV. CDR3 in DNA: TGCGCCAGCAGCTTGTCGGCAGGGTCTCTCGAGCAGTACGTC.

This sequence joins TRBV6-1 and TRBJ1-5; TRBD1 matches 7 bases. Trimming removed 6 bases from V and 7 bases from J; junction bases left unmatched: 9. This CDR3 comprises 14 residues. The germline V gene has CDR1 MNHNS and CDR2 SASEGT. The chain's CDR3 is CASREDKGAQPQHF. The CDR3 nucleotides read TGTGCCAGCAGGGAGGATAAGGGGGCCCAGCCCCAGCATTTT.

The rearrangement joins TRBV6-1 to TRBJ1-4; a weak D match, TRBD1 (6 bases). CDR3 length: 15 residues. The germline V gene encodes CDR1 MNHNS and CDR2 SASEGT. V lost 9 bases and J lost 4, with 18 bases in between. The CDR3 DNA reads TGTGCCAGTTACACCGGACGGACAGTTAATGAAAAACTGTTTTTT. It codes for CASYTGRTVNEKLFF.

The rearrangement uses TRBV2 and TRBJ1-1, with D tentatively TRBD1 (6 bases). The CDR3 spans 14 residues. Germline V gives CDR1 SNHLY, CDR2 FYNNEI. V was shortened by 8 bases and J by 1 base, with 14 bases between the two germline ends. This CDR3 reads CASPDPTGNTEAFF. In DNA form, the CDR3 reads TGTGCCAGCCCCGACCCGACAGGGAACACTGAAGCTTTCTTT.

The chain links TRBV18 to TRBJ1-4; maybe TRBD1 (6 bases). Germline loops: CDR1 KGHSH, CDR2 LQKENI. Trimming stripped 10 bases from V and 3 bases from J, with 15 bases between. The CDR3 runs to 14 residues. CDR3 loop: CATHSGQANEKLFF. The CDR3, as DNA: TGTGCCACCCACTCGGGACAAGCTAATGAAAAACTGTTTTTT.

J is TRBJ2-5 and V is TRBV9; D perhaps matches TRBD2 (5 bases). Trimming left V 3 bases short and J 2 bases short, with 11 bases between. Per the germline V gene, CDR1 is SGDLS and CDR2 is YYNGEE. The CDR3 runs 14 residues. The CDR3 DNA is TGTGCCAGCAGCGGAGGGAACCTACAAGAGACCCAGTACTTC. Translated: CASSGGNLQETQYF.

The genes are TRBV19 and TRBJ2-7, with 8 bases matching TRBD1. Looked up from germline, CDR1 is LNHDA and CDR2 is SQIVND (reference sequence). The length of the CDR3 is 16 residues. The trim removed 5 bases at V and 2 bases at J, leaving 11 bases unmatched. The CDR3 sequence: CASSPSGTGDAYEQYV. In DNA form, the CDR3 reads TGTGCCAGTAGTCCGAGTGGGACAGGCGATGCCTACGAGCAGTACGTC.

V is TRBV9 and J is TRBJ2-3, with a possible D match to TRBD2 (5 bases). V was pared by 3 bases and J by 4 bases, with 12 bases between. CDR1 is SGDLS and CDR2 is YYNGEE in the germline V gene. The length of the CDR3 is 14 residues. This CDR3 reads CASSGRAGADTQYF. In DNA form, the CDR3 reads TGTGCCAGCAGCGGACGCGCCGGGGCAGATACGCAGTATTTT.

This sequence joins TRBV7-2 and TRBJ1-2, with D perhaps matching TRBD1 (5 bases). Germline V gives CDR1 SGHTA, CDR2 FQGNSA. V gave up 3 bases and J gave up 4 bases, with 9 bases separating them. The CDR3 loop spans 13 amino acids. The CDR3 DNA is TGTGCCAGCAGCTTGATGACAGCCTATGGCTACACCTTC. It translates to CASSLMTAYGYTF. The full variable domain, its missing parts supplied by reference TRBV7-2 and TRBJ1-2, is GAGVSQSPSNKVTEKGKDVELRCDPISGHTALYWYRQSLGQGLEFLIYFQGNSAPDKSGLPSDRFSAERTGGSVSTLTIQRTQQEDSAVYLCASSLMTAYGYTFGSGTRLTVV.

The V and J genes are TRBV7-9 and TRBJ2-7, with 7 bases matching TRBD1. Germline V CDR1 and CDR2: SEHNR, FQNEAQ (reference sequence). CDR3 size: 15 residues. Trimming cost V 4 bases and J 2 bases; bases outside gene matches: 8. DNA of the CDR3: TGTGCCAGCAGCTCCGGGGACAGTGACACCTACGAGCAGTACGTC. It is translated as CASSSGDSDTYEQYV.

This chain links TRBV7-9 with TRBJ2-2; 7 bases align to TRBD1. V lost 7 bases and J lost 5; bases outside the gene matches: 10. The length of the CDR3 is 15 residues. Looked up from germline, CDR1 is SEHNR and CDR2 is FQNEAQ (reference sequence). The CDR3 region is CASTKGASLTGELFF. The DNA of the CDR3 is TGTGCCAGCACCAAGGGGGCTAGTCTGACCGGGGAGCTGTTTTTT.

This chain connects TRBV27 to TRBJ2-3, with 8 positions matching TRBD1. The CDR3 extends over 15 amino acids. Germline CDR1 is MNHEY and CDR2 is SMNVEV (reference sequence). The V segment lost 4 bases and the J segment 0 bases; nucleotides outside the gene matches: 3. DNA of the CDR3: TGTGCCAGCAGTTCGGACAGGGCTAGCACAGATACGCAGTATTTT. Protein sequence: CASSSDRASTDTQYF.